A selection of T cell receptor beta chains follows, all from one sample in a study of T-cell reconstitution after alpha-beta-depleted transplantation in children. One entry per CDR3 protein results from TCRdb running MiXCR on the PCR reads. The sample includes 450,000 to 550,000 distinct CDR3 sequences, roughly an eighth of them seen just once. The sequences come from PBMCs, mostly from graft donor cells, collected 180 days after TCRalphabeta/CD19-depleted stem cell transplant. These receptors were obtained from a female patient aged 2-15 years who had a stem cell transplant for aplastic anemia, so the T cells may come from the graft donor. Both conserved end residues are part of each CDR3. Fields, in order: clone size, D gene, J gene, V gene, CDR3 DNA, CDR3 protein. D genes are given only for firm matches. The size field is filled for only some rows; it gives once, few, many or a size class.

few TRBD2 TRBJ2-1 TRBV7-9 TGTGCCAGCAGCCCGTACCCTAGCGGGAGGGACAATGAGCAGTTCTTC CASSPYPSGRDNEQFF
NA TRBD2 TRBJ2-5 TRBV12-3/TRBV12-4 TGTGCCAGCAGTATTCTAGCGGTGCTGGAGACCCAGTACTTC CASSILAVLETQYF
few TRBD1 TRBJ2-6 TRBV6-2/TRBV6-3 TGTGCCAGCAGTTGGGGACAGGCTGGCTCTGGGGCCAACGTCCTGACTTTC CASSWGQAGSGANVLTF
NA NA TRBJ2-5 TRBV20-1 TGCAGTGCTAGAGAGCGAGGGCGGGAGACCCAGTACTTC CSARERGRETQYF
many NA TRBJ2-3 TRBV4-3 TGCGCCAGCAGCCAAGATTGGGGGACAGATACGCAGTATTTT CASSQDWGTDTQYF
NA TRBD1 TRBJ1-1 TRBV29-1 TGCAGCGGGGACAGGATGAACACTGAAGCTTTCTTT CSGDRMNTEAFF
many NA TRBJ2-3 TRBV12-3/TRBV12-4 TGTGCCAGCAGTTTCCGCGAGGGGGATGGCGACACAGATACGCAGTATTTT CASSFREGDGDTDTQYF
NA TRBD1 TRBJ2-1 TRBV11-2 TGTGCCAGCAGCACCTCCCCAGGGGGCTCAAGCTCCTACAATGAGCAGTTCTTC CASSTSPGGSSSYNEQFF
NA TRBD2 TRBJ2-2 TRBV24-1 TGTGCCACCAGTGATTTGCGGCGGGAGCGAAGCGGGGAGCTGTTTTTT CATSDLRRERSGELFF
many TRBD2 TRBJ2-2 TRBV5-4 TGTGCCAGCAGCTTCTCACTAGCGGGAGGCGGTAACGGGGAGCTGTTTTTT CASSFSLAGGGNGELFF
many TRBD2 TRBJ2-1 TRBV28 TGTGCCAGCAGTTTTAGCGGGAGGGCGCACAATGAGCAGTTCTTC CASSFSGRAHNEQFF
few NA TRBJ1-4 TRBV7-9 TGTGCCAGCAGCTTACGATTGGAGCCTGAGATGGGAAAACTGTTTTTT CASSLRLEPEMGKLFF
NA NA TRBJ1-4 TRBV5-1 TGCGCCAGCAGCTTGGAGGCAGGCGAATCAAAACTGTTTTTT CASSLEAGESKLFF
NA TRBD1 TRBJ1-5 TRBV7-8 TGTGCCAGCAGCTTAGTTCGGGACAGTGCCTATAGCAATCAGCCCCAGCATTTT CASSLVRDSAYSNQPQHF
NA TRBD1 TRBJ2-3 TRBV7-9 TGTGCCAGCAGCATGACAGGGCGCCCCACAGATACGCAGTATTTT CASSMTGRPTDTQYF
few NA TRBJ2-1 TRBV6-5 TGTGCCAGCAGTTACAGGGACCGCCGGAATGAGCAGTTCTTC CASSYRDRRNEQFF
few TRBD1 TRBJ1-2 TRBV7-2 TGTGCCAGCAGCTTGGCCCGACAGGGGATGTCCTATGGCTACACCTTC CASSLARQGMSYGYTF
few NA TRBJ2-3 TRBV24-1 TGTGCCACCAGTGGACAGACGGGGACAGATACGCAGTATTTT CATSGQTGTDTQYF
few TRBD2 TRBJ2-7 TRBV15 TGTGCCACCAGCAGAGTAGCGGGAGGGCCGGCCGAGCAGTACTTC CATSRVAGGPAEQYF
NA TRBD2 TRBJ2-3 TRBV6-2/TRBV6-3 TGTGCCAGCAGCTATACCGTAGGACTAGGGGCCACAGATACGCAGTATTTT CASSYTVGLGATDTQYF
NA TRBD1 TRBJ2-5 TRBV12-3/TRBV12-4 TGTGCCAGCAGTTTAGCGCCAGGACAGGGGCAAGAGACCCAGTACTTC CASSLAPGQGQETQYF
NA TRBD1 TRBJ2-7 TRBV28 TGTGCCAGCAGCCTGGACAGGCCATCTCGCGAGCAGTACTTC CASSLDRPSREQYF
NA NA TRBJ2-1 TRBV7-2 TGTGCCAGCAGCTCGGACTCCCTCAATGAGCAGTTCTTC CASSSDSLNEQFF
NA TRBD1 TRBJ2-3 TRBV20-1 TGCAGTGCTCCGGGACAGGGGGCCGTCACAGATACGCAGTATTTT CSAPGQGAVTDTQYF
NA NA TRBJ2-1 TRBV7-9 TGTGCCAGCAGCTCGTCTGGGACGGACTCCTACAATGAGCAGTTCTTC CASSSSGTDSYNEQFF
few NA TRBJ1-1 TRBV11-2 TGTGCCAGCAGCTTAGACCCAGCCTTGAACACTGAAGCTTTCTTT CASSLDPALNTEAFF
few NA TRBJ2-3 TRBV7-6 TGTGCCAGCAGCTTGGTTTCCTTGACAGGGAGGGGCACAGATACGCAGTATTTT CASSLVSLTGRGTDTQYF
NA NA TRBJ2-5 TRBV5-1 TGCGCCAGCAGCTTTCGGTCCCTCCAAGAGACCCAGTACTTC CASSFRSLQETQYF
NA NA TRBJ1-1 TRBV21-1 TGTGCCAGCAGCAAAGGGACAGGGGACAACACTGAAGCTTTCTTT CASSKGTGDNTEAFF
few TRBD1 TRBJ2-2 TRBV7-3 TGTGCCAGCAAGGTGGACAGGGGGCTTGGCGGGGAGCTGTTTTTT CASKVDRGLGGELFF
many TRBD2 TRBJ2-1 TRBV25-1 TGTGCCAGCAGTGAACTAGCGGGGGCCTACAATGAGCAGTTCTTC CASSELAGAYNEQFF
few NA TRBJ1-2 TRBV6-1 TGTGCCAGCAGTGAAGGAAAGGACTATGGCTACACCTTC CASSEGKDYGYTF
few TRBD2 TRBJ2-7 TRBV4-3 TGCGCCAGCAGCCAAGACACCGGGACTAGCGGCTCCTACGAGCAGTACTTC CASSQDTGTSGSYEQYF